The 24 T cell receptor beta chains below were found in one sample sequenced in a study of Ad26.COV2.S vaccination and SARS-CoV-2 variants (dated by TCRdb to the early 2020s). The meaning of the sample's treatment or condition label: over 15 received Ad26.COV2.S at low or high dose, single or two shots; 5 received placebo; per-sample allocation not given. Repertoires of vaccine and placebo recipients were sequenced from samples taken on day 63 after the first injection. The receptor library was made with the immunoSEQ multiplex PCR assay. The source is immuneACCESS, and TCRdb retained only in-frame sequences with V and J called. Part of the clones is not carried over; for the studies checked, unresolved V genes explain less than half of this, and the remainder is unexplained. The sample table lists roughly 330,000 clones, roughly 90% of them with a count of one. The ten largest clones capture about 5% of the sample.

This sample comprised peripheral blood, obtained in a trial of Ad26.COV2.S vaccine versus placebo. The origin of the receptors is a person between 18 and 65 years old who received the Ad26.COV2.S COVID-19 vaccine or a placebo.

V usage is TRBV11-2 and J usage is TRBJ2-1; the match to TRBD2 covers 10 bases. Germline trimming cut 3 bases from V and 1 base from J; bases unmatched to any gene: 3. From germline, CDR1 is SGHAT and CDR2 FQNNGV. The length of the CDR3 is 16 residues. CDR3 DNA sequence: TGTGCCAGCAGCTTGCTAGCGGGAGATTCCTACAATGAGCAGTTCTTC. Its protein is CASSLLAGDSYNEQFF.

In this sample, this clone turned up a few times. V usage is TRBV5-6 and J usage is TRBJ1-5; a weak D match, TRBD1 (5 bases). V lost 0 bases and J 0 bases, leaving 7 bases between the germline ends. In germline, CDR1 is SGHDT, CDR2 YYEEEE. This CDR3 comprises 15 residues. The CDR3 DNA reads as TGTGCCAGCAGCTTGGAGGGGCTTAGCAATCAGCCCCAGCATTTT. Its translation is CASSLEGLSNQPQHF.

This chain links TRBV6-2 or TRBV6-3 with TRBJ1-3; 7 nucleotides align to TRBD1. The CDR3 length is 16 residues. Germline assignment: CDR1 MNHEY and CDR2 SVGEGT. Germline trimming cut 4 bases from V and 0 bases from J; bases unmatched to any gene: 6. The CDR3 reads CASSSPGQSSGNTIYF. The CDR3 DNA follows: TGTGCCAGCAGTTCTCCGGGACAGAGCTCTGGAAACACCATATATTTT.

The V call is TRBV13, the J call TRBJ1-4; possibly TRBD1 for D (5 bases). In germline, CDR1 is PRHDT, CDR2 FYEKMQ (reference sequence). V lost 2 bases to trimming and J lost 7 bases, with 23 bases between them. This CDR3 is 18 amino acids long. Here the CDR3 reads CASSLLPGRPWVSEKLFF. The CDR3 region has the DNA TGTGCCAGCAGCTTACTCCCAGGGAGGCCGTGGGTTAGTGAAAAACTGTTTTTT.

The chain recombines TRBV12-5 with TRBJ1-2; weak D call: TRBD1 (5 bases). CDR3 length: 12 amino acids. CDR1 and CDR2 (germline): LGHNT, FRNRAP. V lost 5 bases and J 8 bases, leaving 12 bases between the germline ends. The CDR3: CASGMDTGGYTF. The CDR3 nucleotides read TGTGCTAGTGGTATGGACACGGGAGGCTACACCTTC.

The chain has TRBV4-3 and TRBJ2-3; D is possibly TRBD1 or TRBD2 (5 bases each). Per germline, CDR1 LGHNA and CDR2 YSLEER. V lost 0 bases and J 3 bases, leaving 22 bases between the germline ends. CDR3 length: 19 residues. The CDR3 spells CASSQDLPRDHLWTDTQYF. The CDR3 DNA follows: TGCGCCAGCAGCCAAGACCTCCCCCGGGACCACCTTTGGACAGATACGCAGTATTTT.

This clone was recorded many times. The chain joins TRBV27 to TRBJ2-7; D is unresolved. The CDR3 is made up of 13 amino acids. The V end lost 4 bases, the J end lost 6 bases, and 13 bases lay between the germline ends. Looked up from germline, CDR1 is MNHEY and CDR2 is SMNVEV (reference sequence). Written as DNA, the CDR3 is TGTGCCAGCAGTTCCCGACCCTTGGGCGAGCAGTACTTC. Protein product: CASSSRPLGEQYF.

V usage is TRBV7-2 and J usage is TRBJ2-7; TRBD2 matches 8 bases. V dropped 1 base and J dropped 2; count of bases not matched to a gene: 1. Per germline, CDR1 SGHTA and CDR2 FQGNSA. The CDR3 runs 14 residues. The CDR3 spells CASSLDSGTYEQYF. CDR3 nucleotide sequence: TGTGCCAGCAGCTTAGATAGCGGGACCTACGAGCAGTACTTC.

The J gene is TRBJ2-3, the V gene TRBV6-1, with D unresolved. Trimming stripped 4 bases from V and 1 base from J, with 18 bases between. Germline V gene sequence: CDR1 MNHNS, CDR2 SASEGT. The CDR3 spans 17 residues. CDR3 residues: CASSASAIPLGTDTQYF. The CDR3 DNA reads as TGTGCCAGCAGTGCCAGCGCCATCCCCCTGGGCACAGATACGCAGTATTTT.

This rearrangement joins TRBV6-5 to TRBJ2-3, with D perhaps being TRBD1 or TRBD2 (5 bases each). Trimming pared 6 bases from V and 2 bases from J, leaving 12 bases between. The CDR3 runs to 14 residues. The V gene's germline CDR1 is MNHEY and CDR2 SVGAGI. The CDR3 DNA sequence: TGTGCCAGCAGGAAACGGGACGTCACAGATACGCAGTATTTT. Translated: CASRKRDVTDTQYF.

The CDR3 is CASSSAALLAVISYNEQFF. CDR3 nucleotides: TGTGCCAGCAGCTCCGCCGCACTTCTAGCGGTAATATCCTACAATGAGCAGTTCTTC. The gene calls are TRBV11-2 and TRBJ2-1, with 7 positions matching TRBD2. The CDR3 is 19 residues long. Germline V gene data show CDR1 as SGHAT and CDR2 as FQNNGV. V was clipped by 4 bases and J by 1 base; unmatched bases: 16. Full variable domain (rest looked up from reference TRBV11-2 and TRBJ2-1): EAGVAQSPRYKIIEKRQSVAFWCNPISGHATLYWYQQILGQGPKLLIQFQNNGVVDDSQLPKDRFSAERLKGVDSTLKIQPAKLEDSAVYLCASSSAALLAVISYNEQFFGPGTRLTVL.

This clone was seen only once. The rearrangement uses TRBV5-1 and TRBJ1-2; D gene ambiguous. Trimming removed 2 bases at V and 2 bases at J, with 10 bases between. The length of the CDR3 is 14 residues. Germline values: CDR1 SGHRS, CDR2 YFSETQ. The CDR3 is CASSLRDVNYGYTF. The CDR3 region has the DNA TGCGCCAGCAGCTTAAGAGACGTAAACTATGGCTACACCTTC.

V usage is TRBV9 and J usage is TRBJ1-1; D is uncertain. Germline V CDR1 and CDR2: SGDLS, YYNGEE. V lost 0 bases and J lost 5, with 8 bases in between. The CDR3 is 13 amino acids. In nucleotides, the CDR3 is TGTGCCAGCAGCGTAGAGAGGTGGACTGAAGCTTTCTTT. This translates into CASSVERWTEAFF.

The V gene is TRBV27, the J gene TRBJ2-1; 13 nucleotides line up with TRBD2. With 5 bases clipped from V and 5 bases from J, the junction kept 3 bases outside the gene matches. CDR3 length equals 15 residues. Germline V gene data show CDR1 as MNHEY and CDR2 as SMNVEV (reference sequence). The CDR3 sequence is CASSPGTSGNNEQFF. CDR3 in DNA: TGTGCCAGCAGTCCGGGGACTAGCGGGAACAATGAGCAGTTCTTC.

The chain joins TRBV5-4 to TRBJ1-1; 7 bases match TRBD1. The V and J ends lost 4 bases and 6 bases, in that order; junction bases with no gene match: 6. The V gene's germline CDR1 is SGHNT and CDR2 YYREEE (reference sequence). CDR3 length: 13 amino acids. The DNA of the CDR3 is TGTGCCAGCAGCCCACAGGGGACGGCTGAAGCTTTCTTT. Translating gives CASSPQGTAEAFF.

This clone was seen only once. The V and J genes are TRBV7-3 and TRBJ2-1; D could derive from TRBD1 or TRBD2 (5 bases each). Germline V CDR1 and CDR2: SGHTA, FQGTGA. The V gene lost 3 bases and the J gene lost 8 bases, with 17 bases spanning the gap. The CDR3 sequence is 15 residues long. The CDR3 bases are TGTGCCAGCAGCTTGACCGGGACCGTGACGGATGAGCAGTTCTTC. It translates to CASSLTGTVTDEQFF.

This clone has a single count. The V call is TRBV14, the J call TRBJ2-5, with D perhaps given as TRBD1 or TRBD2 (5 bases each). The CDR3 extends over 15 amino acids. V lost 1 base to trimming and J lost 5 bases, with 14 bases between them. Germline CDR1 and CDR2: SGHDN and FVKESK. This CDR3 reads CASSQGEVWGETQYF. The CDR3 nucleotides read TGTGCCAGCAGCCAAGGGGAAGTTTGGGGGGAGACCCAGTACTTC.

For the CDR3, the DNA is TGCAGTGCTAGTCCCGGGTCCACTGAAGCTTTCTTT. It codes for CSASPGSTEAFF. The chain joins TRBV20-1 to TRBJ1-1; D call uncertain. Trimming took off 3 bases at V and 4 bases at J, with 9 bases between the two ends. The CDR3 spans 12 residues. The germline CDR1 and CDR2 sequences are DFQATT and SNEGSKA (reference sequence).

The V gene is TRBV10-3, the J gene TRBJ2-2; D ambiguous. CDR1 is ENHRY, CDR2 SYGVKD, per germline. V was cut by 1 base and J by 5 bases, with 5 bases left in between. This CDR3 comprises 13 residues. CDR3 residues: CAISEFGTGELFF. CDR3 DNA: TGTGCCATCAGTGAGTTTGGTACCGGGGAGCTGTTTTTT.

This clone was detected only once. The chain recombines TRBV6-5 with TRBJ1-5; D is ambiguous. Trimming left V 6 bases short and J 0 bases short, with 12 bases between. Germline CDR1 MNHEY, CDR2 SVGAGI. The CDR3 spans 15 residues. The CDR3 is CASSPRGISNQPQHF. CDR3 sequence (DNA): TGTGCCAGCAGCCCCCGCGGCATTAGCAATCAGCCCCAGCATTTT.

The J gene is TRBJ2-7, the V gene TRBV6-6; either TRBD1 or TRBD2 may fit D (5 bases each). The V end was cut by 5 bases, the J end by 7 bases, with 18 bases between. The germline V gene has CDR1 MNHNY and CDR2 SVGAGI (reference sequence). The CDR3 totals 14 residues. CDR3 region: CASSARDLVEEQYV. The CDR3 region has the DNA TGTGCCAGCAGTGCCCGGGACCTGGTCGAGGAGCAGTACGTC.

V is TRBV19 and J is TRBJ1-1, with TRBD1 as a possible D gene (6 bases). CDR1 and CDR2 from the germline V gene are LNHDA and SQIVND (reference sequence). V lost 2 bases to trimming and J lost 4 bases, with 11 bases between them. CDR3 size: 14 residues. The CDR3: CASSITRGGTEAFF. In nucleotides, the CDR3 is TGTGCCAGTAGTATAACCAGGGGCGGCACTGAAGCTTTCTTT.

V gene TRBV27 combines with J gene TRBJ2-3; tentative D call: TRBD2 (6 bases). The germline gives CDR1 MNHEY, CDR2 SMNVEV (reference sequence). The CDR3 length is 13 residues. V lost 11 bases and J lost 9, with 21 bases in between. The DNA for the CDR3 is TGTGCCGCGGCGGGGTTAGGTTCATGGACGCAGTATTTT. Its translation is CAAAGLGSWTQYF.

This clone is a singleton in its sample. The chain couples TRBV7-2 to TRBJ2-1; D uncertain. The CDR3 spans 13 residues. V shed 1 base and J shed 13 bases, with 14 bases lying between them. Germline V gene lookup returns CDR1 SGHTA and CDR2 FQGNSA. This chain's CDR3 is CASSLEKGMGQFF. CDR3 sequence (DNA): TGTGCCAGCAGCTTAGAGAAAGGGATGGGACAGTTCTTC. The whole variable domain, filled in from reference TRBV7-2 and TRBJ2-1, reads GAGVSQSPSNKVTEKGKDVELRCDPISGHTALYWYRQSLGQGLEFLIYFQGNSAPDKSGLPSDRFSAERTGGSVSTLTIQRTQQEDSAVYLCASSLEKGMGQFFGPGTRLTVL.